This T cell receptor (beta chain) came from a study of blood T cell repertoires in COVID-19. About the research overall: The analysed material was cDNA or gDNA that came from T cells, B-cell-depleted T cells, or PBMCs.

The CDR3 has 14 residues. Germline V gene data show CDR1 as SGHDT and CDR2 as YYEEEE. V lost 0 bases and J 5 bases, leaving 8 bases between the germline ends. In the original processing: Estimation of nucleated cell counts relied on the amplification of reference gene primers. This table comes from immunoSEQ multiplex PCR, and its TCRdb copy is limited to in-frame clones, with some not included. V and J calls and clone size are given by that table; D and trimming were obtained from the DNA. Counted here are about 140,000 clones, about nine tenths occurring once; the ten biggest clones make up approximately 10%.

Sequenced material: peripheral blood. V and J are TRBV5-6 and TRBJ2-2; D unresolved. This TCR derives from a woman older than 75 with acute or convalescent COVID-19. CDR3 bases: TGTGCCAGCAGCTTGGGAGGTAGGACCGGGGAGCTGTTTTTT. It codes for CASSLGGRTGELFF.